These 5 T cell receptor beta chains were all obtained from the same sample, sequenced in a study of blood T cell repertoires in COVID-19. TCRdb keeps only in-frame clones here, not all; method: immunoSEQ multiplex PCR. The table lists about 64,000 clones, around nine tenths of them singletons. Sequencing input: PBMCs or T cells enriched from blood (not recorded which). These receptors were collected from a woman aged 40 to 49 who had recovered from COVID-19.

The chain links TRBV9 to TRBJ1-3; D is unclear. This CDR3 region has 15 residues. Germline assignment: CDR1 SGDLS and CDR2 YYNGEE. V gave up 4 bases and J gave up 3 bases, with 14 bases separating them. The CDR3 region is CASSPDPRLGNTIYF. DNA for the CDR3: TGTGCCAGCAGCCCCGATCCGAGGCTTGGAAACACCATATATTTT.

V usage is TRBV7-3 and J usage is TRBJ1-2; 7 bases match TRBD1. The CDR3 contains 15 residues. V trimming: 5 bases; J trimming: 6 bases; junction bases outside the gene matches: 12. CDR1 SGHTA and CDR2 FQGTGA come from the germline V gene. Here the CDR3 reads CASSRGPSTGDGYTF. The CDR3 DNA reads as TGTGCCAGCAGCCGCGGCCCTTCTACAGGGGATGGCTACACCTTC.

The chain recombines TRBV11-1 with TRBJ1-6; tentatively, D is TRBD1 (5 bases). This CDR3 contains 15 residues. V lost 5 bases and J lost 5, with 13 bases in between. Germline CDR1 and CDR2: SGHAT and FQDESV (reference sequence). CDR3 DNA sequence: TGTGCCAGCAGCCGAACCGGACACAATAATTCACCCCTCCACTTT. Translated: CASSRTGHNNSPLHF.

The chain combines TRBV18 with TRBJ2-3; 10 nucleotides agree with TRBD1. V shed 1 base, J shed 3 bases, and the junction held 4 bases outside the gene matches. Germline V gene sequence: CDR1 KGHSH, CDR2 LQKENI. The CDR3 totals 16 residues. In DNA form, the CDR3 reads TGTGCCAGCTCACCACTATCGGGACAGGGGACAGATACGCAGTATTTT. Translating it yields CASSPLSGQGTDTQYF.

The J gene is TRBJ1-2, the V gene TRBV3-1 (or the pseudogene TRBV3-2); D uncertain. V was pared by 4 bases and J by 4 bases, with 4 bases between. This CDR3 is built from 11 residues. Looked up from germline, CDR1 is LGHDT and CDR2 is YNNKEL (reference sequence). The CDR3 here is CASSPGYGYTF. The CDR3 bases are TGTGCCAGCAGCCCCGGCTATGGCTACACCTTC.